This entry describes one TCR beta chain. Its antigen is not yet known. The sample holds no much larger clone one base away, and base qualities are not on file. The CDR3 measures 15 amino acids from cysteine to phenylalanine. CDR3 DNA only is kept here, 45 bases in frame from base 1. CDR1 is given as SGHDT and CDR2 as YYEEEE, both from the germline V gene. A distance of 13 bases separates the germline ends of V and J, which lose 1 base and 5 bases respectively. The trial excluded patients who had a history of autoimmune disease or who were on systemic immunosuppression. Peripheral blood for TCR sequencing was drawn from every dose cohort at baseline, at cycle 4 day 1 and at cycle 7 day 1. Samples were obtained from an open-label, multicenter, first-in-human phase I dose-escalation trial of ivuxolimab. Adults with locally advanced or metastatic head and neck squamous cell, hepatocellular, melanoma or renal cell carcinoma were enrolled in the trial. Before TCR sequencing, CD4+ and CD8+ T cells were separately sorted from peripheral blood.

Genomic DNA was isolated from the sorted cells so that the TCRbeta CDR3 region could be sequenced. The immunoSEQ Assay was used for sequencing of TCRbeta CDR3 regions. What TCRdb holds here is the immuneACCESS table cut down to in-frame rearrangements. Part of the clones is not present; checked against another copy, under half of the missing clones reflect an unresolved V gene, and the others are unexplained. This sample is represented by 57,000 or so clones; roughly 92% of them were singletons. Of the sample, about 17% is held by the ten largest clones. These data belong to a study of OX40 agonist ivuxolimab in advanced cancers. In terms of the full investigation: Ivuxolimab, which targeted the costimulatory receptor OX40 (CD134), was an agonistic, fully human IgG2 monoclonal antibody. Intravenous ivuxolimab was administered to patients every 2 weeks at six dose levels: 0.01, 0.1, 0.3, 1.5, 3 and 10 mg/kg. Of the roughly 51 patients in dose escalation, some 20 had hepatocellular carcinoma, around 15 had melanoma, 9 had renal cell carcinoma and 9 had head and neck cancer. The dose-escalation cohort was roughly 80% male with a mean age of around 62 years, ranging from roughly 23 to 90. Prior anti-PD-1, anti-PD-L1 or anti-CTLA-4 therapy was permitted, and 30% to 45% of dose-escalation patients had received checkpoint inhibitors. Partial responses were achieved by three dose-escalation patients, of whom one had hepatocellular carcinoma and two had cutaneous melanoma. Peripheral TCRbeta sequencing was intended to test whether TCR sequence diversity was altered and clonal T-cell expansion was caused by ivuxolimab. The paper covers the monotherapy dose-escalation part of the phase I ivuxolimab trial, which included N = 52 patients. Overall study results and their limits: In the 0.1-3.0 mg/kg groups, partial responders were among the patients with the lowest normalized peripheral clonal expansion, particularly in CD8+ T cells. After ivuxolimab, expanded clones were on average more numerous among CD8+ T cells than among CD4+ T cells. At doses of 0.1 to 3.0 mg/kg, clonal expansion of both CD4+ and CD8+ T cells in blood was seen between baseline and week 6. The antigen specificity of the peripheral T cells that underwent clonal expansion was not determined. Low levels of normalized T-cell clonal expansion were also shown by some nonresponding patients.

The chain was built from TRBV5-6 and TRBJ1-5; tentative D gene TRBD1, with 5 bases matching. The clonotype was recovered from an adult with an advanced solid tumor such as melanoma, head and neck, liver or kidney cancer. This specimen consisted of CD4+ or CD8+ T cells sorted from blood, obtained in a trial of the OX40 agonist ivuxolimab. The CDR3 reads CASSLWGGTDQPQHF. The bases read TGTGCCAGCAGCTTGTGGGGGGGGACGGATCAGCCCCAGCATTTT.